The clone carrying this TCR beta chain occurred a few times. Its specificity is not known. These data are taken from a study of T cell repertoires in cytomegalovirus infection. Turning to the study itself: Based on public TCR beta signatures, there were indications of CMV infection and of a matching HLA type.

Study findings and constraints: Carriage of CMV together with the relevant HLA was identifiable through cumulative public TCR beta family frequency.

Per the germline V gene, CDR1 is LNHDA and CDR2 is SQIVND (reference sequence). V lost 10 bases, J lost 6 bases, and 15 bases lay in between. The CDR3 loop spans 12 amino acids. MiXCR, run by TCRdb on the reads, gives a single entry per CDR3 protein. The data hold about a million distinct CDR3 sequences, with around 29% observed a single time. Source: cultured CD8+ T cells from PBMCs, taken from culture after CMV antigen stimulation. The origin of this receptor is a human donor in good health (CMV status not recorded). Some clones in this sample may be carry-over from other donors' samples. V gene TRBV19 combines with J gene TRBJ1-2; D unclear. CDR3 bases: TGTGCCACCGCGACAAGGATCGATGGCTACACCTTC. It encodes CATATRIDGYTF.